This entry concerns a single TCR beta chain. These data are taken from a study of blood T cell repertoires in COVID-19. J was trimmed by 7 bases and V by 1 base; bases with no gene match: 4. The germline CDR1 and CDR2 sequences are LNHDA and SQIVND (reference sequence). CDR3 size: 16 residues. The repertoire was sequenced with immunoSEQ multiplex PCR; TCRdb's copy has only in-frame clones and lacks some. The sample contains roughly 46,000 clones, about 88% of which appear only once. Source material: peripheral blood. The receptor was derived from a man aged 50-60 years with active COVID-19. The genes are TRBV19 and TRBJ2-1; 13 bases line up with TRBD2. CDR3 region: CASSIGTSGSGNEQFF. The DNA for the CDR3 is TGTGCCAGTAGTATAGGGACTAGCGGGAGCGGGAATGAGCAGTTCTTC.